The 14 T cell receptor beta chains below all came from one sample that was sequenced in a study of T cell repertoires in cytomegalovirus infection. MiXCR, run by TCRdb on the reads, gives a single entry per CDR3 protein. The sample holds hundreds of thousands of distinct CDR3 sequences, about 42% seen once. What these receptors recognize is not known. The sequenced sample was cultured PBMCs, obtained from culture after CMV antigen stimulation. The receptors were sampled from a human donor in good health (CMV status not recorded). Some clones in this sample may be carry-over from other donors' samples.

The rearrangement joins TRBV6-1 to TRBJ1-6, with D possibly being TRBD1 (5 bases). The CDR3 is made up of 13 amino acids. Looked up from germline, CDR1 is MNHNS and CDR2 is SASEGT. Trimming took 7 bases from V and 7 from J, leaving 11 bases between them. CDR3 sequence reads: CASNGAPNSPLHF. In DNA, the CDR3 is TGTGCCAGCAACGGGGCACCGAATTCACCCCTCCACTTT.

This clonotype was seen ten or more times. The rearrangement uses TRBV7-2 and TRBJ2-7; 7 bases are shared with TRBD2. Germline CDR1 reads SGHTA; CDR2 reads FQGNSA. The V segment lost 5 bases and the J segment 4 bases; nucleotides outside the gene matches: 8. The CDR3 is 14 amino acids. CDR3 sequence: CASSPTSAVYEQYF. The CDR3 DNA reads TGTGCCAGCAGCCCTACTAGCGCAGTTTACGAGCAGTACTTC. Full variable domain (outside the CDR3, taken from reference TRBV7-2 and TRBJ2-7): GAGVSQSPSNKVTEKGKDVELRCDPISGHTALYWYRQSLGQGLEFLIYFQGNSAPDKSGLPSDRFSAERTGGSVSTLTIQRTQQEDSAVYLCASSPTSAVYEQYFGPGTRLTVT.

The rearrangement uses TRBV18 and TRBJ1-3; D is undetermined. This CDR3 has 15 amino acids. Trimming took 2 bases from V and 2 from J, leaving 10 bases between them. The germline V gene has CDR1 KGHSH and CDR2 LQKENI. The CDR3 coding sequence is TGTGCCAGCTCACCAGCGGGATTGGCTGGAAACACCATATATTTT. Encoded protein: CASSPAGLAGNTIYF. Full variable domain (outside the CDR3, taken from reference TRBV18 and TRBJ1-3): NAGVMQNPRHLVRRRGQEARLRCSPMKGHSHVYWYRQLPEEGLKFMVYLQKENIIDESGMPKERFSAEFPKEGPSILRIQQVVRGDSAAYFCASSPAGLAGNTIYFGEGSWLTVV.

This chain joins TRBV7-2 and TRBJ2-3; 7 bases are shared with TRBD2. The CDR3 is 14 residues long. J was trimmed by 2 bases and V by 8 bases; bases with no gene match: 7. In germline, CDR1 is SGHTA, CDR2 FQGNSA. In DNA form, the CDR3 reads TGTGCCAGCTCGGGACTAACGAACACAGATACGCAGTATTTT. Translation gives CASSGLTNTDTQYF.

The sample holds a few counts of this clonotype. V is TRBV20-1 and J is TRBJ1-2; D gene uncertain. This CDR3 spans 13 amino acids. Germline values: CDR1 DFQATT, CDR2 SNEGSKA (reference sequence). V was trimmed by 1 base and J by 7 bases, leaving 13 bases between them. The CDR3 bases are TGCAGTGCTAGAGTGGCGGCGGGCGGTGGCTACACCTTC. Protein product: CSARVAAGGGYTF.

V is TRBV7-2 and J is TRBJ2-2; D possibly corresponds to TRBD2 (5 bases). Trimming pared 7 bases from V and 4 bases from J, leaving 16 bases between. Germline CDR1 is SGHTA and CDR2 is FQGNSA. The CDR3 loop spans 15 amino acids. The CDR3 DNA reads as TGTGCCAGCACACTAGGGTCTGTAGGCACCGGGGAGCTGTTTTTT. This encodes CASTLGSVGTGELFF.

Turning to this clonotype: The junction differs from germline at one of its ends, possibly a read error. J is TRBJ2-5 and V is TRBV5-3; a possible D gene is TRBD2 (6 bases). TRBV5-3 is filed as an ORF, its function uncertain. There are 16 residues in the CDR3. The DNA of the CDR3 is TGTGCCAGCAGCTTGGACCCCGGGACTCCCGTCGAGACCCAGTACTTC. The encoded protein is CASSLDPGTPVETQYF.

The chain combines TRBV7-9 with TRBJ1-5, with TRBD1 matching over 11 bases. Germline CDR1 reads SEHNR; CDR2 reads FQNEAQ (reference sequence). CDR3 length: 17 residues. Trimming took 6 bases from V and 6 from J; bases not matched to a gene: 13. CDR3 in amino acids: CASSRWTGQGASQPQHF. As DNA, the CDR3 is TGTGCCAGCAGTCGCTGGACTGGACAGGGGGCTAGTCAGCCCCAGCATTTT.

The chain has TRBV6-1 and TRBJ1-2; 7 nucleotides agree with TRBD1. This CDR3 contains 14 residues. From germline, CDR1 is MNHNS and CDR2 SASEGT. V lost 5 bases and J lost 4; bases outside the gene matches: 7. This CDR3 is CASSWGQIGYGYTF. CDR3 nucleotides: TGTGCCAGCAGTTGGGGACAGATAGGCTATGGCTACACCTTC.

This clonotype came up a few times. V is TRBV7-6 and J is TRBJ2-3, with D perhaps TRBD1 or TRBD2 (7 bases each). CDR1 is SGHVS, CDR2 FNYEAQ, per germline. Trimming shortened V by 2 bases and J by 3 bases, and 12 bases separated the two germline ends. The CDR3 extends over 15 amino acids. The CDR3 DNA sequence: TGTGCCAGCAGCTTACAGGGGGGACTAACAGATACGCAGTATTTT. Its protein product is CASSLQGGLTDTQYF.

This clonotype was seen once. The chain has TRBV6-2 or TRBV6-3 and TRBJ2-2; 10 bases are a match to TRBD2. J gave up 5 bases and V 0 bases, and 6 bases lay outside the gene matches. The CDR3 covers 17 residues. CDR1 is MNHEY and CDR2 is SVGEGT in the germline V gene. DNA for the CDR3: TGTGCCAGCAGTTACTCTTCGGGACTAGCGTCGACCGGGGAGCTGTTTTTT. Encoded protein: CASSYSSGLASTGELFF.

The genes are TRBV19 and TRBJ1-4; D ambiguous. Germline V gene lookup returns CDR1 LNHDA and CDR2 SQIVND (reference sequence). The CDR3 loop spans 16 amino acids. The V gene lost 2 bases and the J gene lost 0 bases, with 10 bases spanning the gap. The CDR3 protein is CASSIRADTTNEKLFF. The CDR3 coding sequence is TGTGCCAGTAGTATAAGGGCGGATACAACTAATGAAAAACTGTTTTTT.

A single count supports this clonotype. The gene calls are TRBV12-3 or TRBV12-4 and TRBJ2-5; TRBD2 aligns across 7 bases. The CDR3 totals 15 residues. Losses at the gene ends were 7 bases for V and 2 bases for J; bases not matched to a gene: 10. CDR3 nucleotides: TGTGCCAGCACTCCTCTTTGGGGGGGACAAGAGACCCAGTACTTC. Translating gives CASTPLWGGQETQYF.

The rearrangement links TRBV28 to TRBJ1-6; perhaps TRBD1 as D (6 bases). Trimming shortened V by 6 bases and J by 9 bases, and 12 bases separated the two germline ends. Germline CDR1 and CDR2: MDHEN and SYDVKM. This CDR3 has 13 amino acids. The CDR3 region is CASSTEQGSPLHF. The CDR3 nucleotides read TGTGCCAGCAGCACCGAACAGGGTTCACCCCTCCACTTT.